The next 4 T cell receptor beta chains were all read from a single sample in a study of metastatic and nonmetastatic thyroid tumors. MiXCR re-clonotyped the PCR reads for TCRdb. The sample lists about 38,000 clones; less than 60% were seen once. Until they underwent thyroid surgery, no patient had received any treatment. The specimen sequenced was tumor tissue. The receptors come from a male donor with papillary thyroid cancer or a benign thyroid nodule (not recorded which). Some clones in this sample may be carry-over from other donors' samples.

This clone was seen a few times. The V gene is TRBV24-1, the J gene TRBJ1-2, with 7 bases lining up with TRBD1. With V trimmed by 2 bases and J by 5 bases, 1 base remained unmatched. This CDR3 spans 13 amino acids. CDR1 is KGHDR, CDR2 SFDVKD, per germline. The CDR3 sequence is CATSDYRGYGYTF. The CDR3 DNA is TGTGCCACCAGTGATTACAGGGGTTATGGCTACACCTTC.

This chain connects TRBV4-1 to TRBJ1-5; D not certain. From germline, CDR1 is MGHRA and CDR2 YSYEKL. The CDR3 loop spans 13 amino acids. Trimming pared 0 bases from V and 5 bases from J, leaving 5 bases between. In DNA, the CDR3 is TGCGCCAGCAGCCAAGAACGGGATCAGCCCCAGCATTTT. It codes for CASSQERDQPQHF.

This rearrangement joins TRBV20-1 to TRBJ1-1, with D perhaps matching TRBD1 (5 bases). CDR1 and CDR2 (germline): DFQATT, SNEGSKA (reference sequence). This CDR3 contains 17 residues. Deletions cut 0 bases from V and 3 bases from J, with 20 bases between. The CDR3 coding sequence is TGCAGTGCTAGAGATACGACAACCATCCTAGGGGACACTGAAGCTTTCTTT. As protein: CSARDTTTILGDTEAFF.

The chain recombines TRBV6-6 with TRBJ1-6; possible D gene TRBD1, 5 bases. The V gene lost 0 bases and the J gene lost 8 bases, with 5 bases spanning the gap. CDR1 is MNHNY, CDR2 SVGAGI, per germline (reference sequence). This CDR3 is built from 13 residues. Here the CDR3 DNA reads TGTGCCAGCAGTTACTCGGGGGATTCACCCCTCCACTTT. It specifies CASSYSGDSPLHF.